Listed here are 14 T cell receptor beta chains from one sample, sequenced in a study of blood T cells in healthy people across ages. Primers used in a second PCR of roughly 6 to 12 cycles were a sample-barcoded 5' primer and a J-beta primer mix. TCRdb re-analysed the 5' RACE reads in MiXCR, keeping a single row per CDR3 protein. Found here are around 1.5 million distinct CDR3 sequences, 30% to 35% of them singletons; the top ten hold 10% to 12%. Sequencing was carried out using blood. These receptors were obtained from a woman between 25 and 40 years old in good health.

This clonotype has only a few counts. The chain joins TRBV29-1 to TRBJ1-2, with D uncertain. The V and J ends lost 4 bases and 2 bases respectively, with 8 bases between them. CDR1 SQVTM and CDR2 ANQGSEA come from the germline V gene. The CDR3 length is 12 residues. The CDR3, as DNA: TGCAGCGTTGTAGGCAGGAACTATGGCTACACCTTC. Amino acids: CSVVGRNYGYTF.

The chain joins TRBV6-2 or TRBV6-3 to TRBJ2-3, with D perhaps TRBD1 or TRBD2 (5 bases each). Per germline, CDR1 MNHEY and CDR2 SVGEGT. This CDR3 has 15 amino acids. V shed 7 bases and J shed 2 bases, with 16 bases lying between them. The CDR3 protein is CASNSSTGPTDTQYF. CDR3 nucleotides: TGTGCCAGCAATTCATCGACGGGACCCACAGATACGCAGTATTTT.

This clonotype appeared a few times. The rearrangement joins TRBV18 to TRBJ2-1; 10 bases agree with TRBD1. Trimming cost V 7 bases and J 9 bases; bases outside gene matches: 6. This CDR3 is 13 amino acids long. Germline V gene lookup returns CDR1 KGHSH and CDR2 LQKENI. The CDR3 coding sequence is TGTGCCAGCTTGTCGACAGGGGGCGGTGAGCAGTTCTTC. This sequence encodes CASLSTGGGEQFF.

The J gene is TRBJ2-3, the V gene TRBV3-1; the match to TRBD1 covers 10 bases. The V gene end was trimmed by 4 bases and the J gene end by 6 bases; junction bases not matched to a gene: 10. CDR1 is LGHDT, CDR2 YNNKEL, per germline (reference sequence). This CDR3 region has 16 residues. CDR3 bases: TGTGCCAGCAGCCTCCGGATTCGACAGGGGGCGGATACGCAGTATTTT. Translated: CASSLRIRQGADTQYF.

The chain uses TRBV29-1 and TRBJ2-1, with 7 positions matching TRBD2. Germline V gene lookup returns CDR1 SQVTM and CDR2 ANQGSEA. CDR3 length: 14 residues. V was pared by 4 bases and J by 4 bases, with 7 bases of the junction left unmatched. The CDR3 sequence: CSVVASGKYNEQFF. The CDR3 DNA follows: TGCAGCGTTGTAGCGAGCGGGAAATACAATGAGCAGTTCTTC.

The rearrangement joins TRBV12-3 or TRBV12-4 to TRBJ2-5, with 8 positions matching TRBD1. The CDR3 spans 16 residues. J gave up 2 bases and V 2 bases, and 7 bases lay outside the gene matches. CDR3 bases: TGTGCCAGCAGTTTAATTGGACAGGGCGATCAAGAGACCCAGTACTTC. This gives the protein CASSLIGQGDQETQYF.

The gene calls are TRBV5-1 and TRBJ2-4, with D perhaps assigned TRBD1 or TRBD2 (5 bases each). Trimming removed 4 bases at V and 13 bases at J, with 18 bases between. This CDR3 region has 13 residues. Looked up from germline, CDR1 is SGHRS and CDR2 is YFSETQ. The CDR3: CASSGAGMGEQYF. DNA for the CDR3: TGCGCCAGCAGCGGGGCTGGCATGGGGGAGCAGTACTTC.

The V gene is TRBV20-1, the J gene TRBJ1-5; D unresolved. Germline assignment: CDR1 DFQATT and CDR2 SNEGSKA (reference sequence). This CDR3 has 15 residues. Written as DNA, the CDR3 is TGCTGTGTTCGGACGAACGTTTTACCGAATCAGCCCCAGCATTTT. Its translation: CCVRTNVLPNQPQHF.

The rearrangement joins TRBV28 to TRBJ1-4; TRBD1 might be the D (6 bases). CDR1 is MDHEN, CDR2 SYDVKM, per germline. The CDR3 sequence is 15 residues long. The germline V and J ends were trimmed by 6 bases and 0 bases, with 11 bases remaining between them. CDR3 in DNA: TGTGCCAGCAGAGGCAGGGGTGCAACTAATGAAAAACTGTTTTTT. Translated: CASRGRGATNEKLFF.

This clonotype occurred a few times. This rearrangement joins TRBV4-1 to TRBJ1-2, with D uncertain. CDR3 length: 13 residues. Germline loops: CDR1 MGHRA, CDR2 YSYEKL. The ends were cut back, 3 bases at V and 4 bases at J, with 9 bases in the middle. The CDR3 reads CASSHPATYGYTF. CDR3 sequence (DNA): TGCGCCAGCAGCCACCCGGCCACCTATGGCTACACCTTC.

The sample holds a few counts of this clonotype. The CDR3 region has the DNA TGTGCCAGCAGTTTATCTTCCGGGACTAGAGGGCTTTACAATGAGCAGTTCTTC. Translation gives CASSLSSGTRGLYNEQFF. This chain joins TRBV27 and TRBJ2-1; 8 positions agree with TRBD2. Germline V CDR1 and CDR2: MNHEY, SMNVEV (reference sequence). This CDR3 region has 18 residues. J lost 4 bases, V lost 0 bases, and 11 bases had no gene match.

This clonotype was observed a single time. J is TRBJ2-7 and V is TRBV20-1; the match to TRBD2 covers 8 bases. The CDR3 has 15 amino acids. V shed 4 bases and J 0 bases; nucleotides not matched to a gene: 8. Germline values: CDR1 DFQATT, CDR2 SNEGSKA (reference sequence). The DNA of the CDR3 is TGCAGTGCTAAGAGTCTAGGGACTAGCTCCTACGAGCAGTACTTC. Its translation is CSAKSLGTSSYEQYF.

This clonotype was counted a few times. The chain recombines TRBV27 with TRBJ1-6; D uncertain. CDR1 and CDR2 (germline): MNHEY, SMNVEV (reference sequence). The V end was cut by 5 bases, the J end by 3 bases, with 14 bases between. The CDR3 extends over 16 amino acids. The CDR3 coding sequence is TGTGCCAGCAGTCCATCGAAAGTTCTCTATAATTCACCCCTCCACTTT. This translates into CASSPSKVLYNSPLHF.

The chain is built from TRBV20-1 and TRBJ2-5; perhaps TRBD2 as D (6 bases). This CDR3 comprises 13 residues. The V gene's germline CDR1 is DFQATT and CDR2 SNEGSKA (reference sequence). Trimming left V 5 bases short and J 6 bases short, with 16 bases between. The CDR3 DNA is TGCAGTGCTCGACCGCGGGACTCTAAGACCCAGTACTTC. Translating gives CSARPRDSKTQYF.